This record covers a single T cell receptor (beta chain). This entry is derived from a study of blood T cell repertoires in COVID-19. About the research overall: Material from acute and convalescent COVID-19 was sourced from the United States, Italy and Spain. Sources were T cells, B-cell-depleted T cells, or PBMCs; the material itself was cDNA or gDNA.

Authors' processing steps: From reference gene primer amplification, estimates of nucleated cell counts were derived. Measured with immunoSEQ multiplex PCR; TCRdb has only the in-frame clones, and not every one. D and trimming come from the DNA, and the V and J calls and clone size come from that table. This table has around 270,000 clones, around nine tenths appearing once. This CDR3 has 12 amino acids. V shed 7 bases and J shed 4 bases, with 11 bases lying between them. The germline V gene has CDR1 SNHLY and CDR2 FYNNEI. V is TRBV2 and J is TRBJ2-7; D is uncertain. Input material: peripheral blood. This TCR was sampled from a man aged 40-50 years with acute or convalescent COVID-19. In DNA form, the CDR3 reads TGTGCCAGCACCTCTCCCGAGTACGAGCAGTACTTC. Translating gives CASTSPEYEQYF.